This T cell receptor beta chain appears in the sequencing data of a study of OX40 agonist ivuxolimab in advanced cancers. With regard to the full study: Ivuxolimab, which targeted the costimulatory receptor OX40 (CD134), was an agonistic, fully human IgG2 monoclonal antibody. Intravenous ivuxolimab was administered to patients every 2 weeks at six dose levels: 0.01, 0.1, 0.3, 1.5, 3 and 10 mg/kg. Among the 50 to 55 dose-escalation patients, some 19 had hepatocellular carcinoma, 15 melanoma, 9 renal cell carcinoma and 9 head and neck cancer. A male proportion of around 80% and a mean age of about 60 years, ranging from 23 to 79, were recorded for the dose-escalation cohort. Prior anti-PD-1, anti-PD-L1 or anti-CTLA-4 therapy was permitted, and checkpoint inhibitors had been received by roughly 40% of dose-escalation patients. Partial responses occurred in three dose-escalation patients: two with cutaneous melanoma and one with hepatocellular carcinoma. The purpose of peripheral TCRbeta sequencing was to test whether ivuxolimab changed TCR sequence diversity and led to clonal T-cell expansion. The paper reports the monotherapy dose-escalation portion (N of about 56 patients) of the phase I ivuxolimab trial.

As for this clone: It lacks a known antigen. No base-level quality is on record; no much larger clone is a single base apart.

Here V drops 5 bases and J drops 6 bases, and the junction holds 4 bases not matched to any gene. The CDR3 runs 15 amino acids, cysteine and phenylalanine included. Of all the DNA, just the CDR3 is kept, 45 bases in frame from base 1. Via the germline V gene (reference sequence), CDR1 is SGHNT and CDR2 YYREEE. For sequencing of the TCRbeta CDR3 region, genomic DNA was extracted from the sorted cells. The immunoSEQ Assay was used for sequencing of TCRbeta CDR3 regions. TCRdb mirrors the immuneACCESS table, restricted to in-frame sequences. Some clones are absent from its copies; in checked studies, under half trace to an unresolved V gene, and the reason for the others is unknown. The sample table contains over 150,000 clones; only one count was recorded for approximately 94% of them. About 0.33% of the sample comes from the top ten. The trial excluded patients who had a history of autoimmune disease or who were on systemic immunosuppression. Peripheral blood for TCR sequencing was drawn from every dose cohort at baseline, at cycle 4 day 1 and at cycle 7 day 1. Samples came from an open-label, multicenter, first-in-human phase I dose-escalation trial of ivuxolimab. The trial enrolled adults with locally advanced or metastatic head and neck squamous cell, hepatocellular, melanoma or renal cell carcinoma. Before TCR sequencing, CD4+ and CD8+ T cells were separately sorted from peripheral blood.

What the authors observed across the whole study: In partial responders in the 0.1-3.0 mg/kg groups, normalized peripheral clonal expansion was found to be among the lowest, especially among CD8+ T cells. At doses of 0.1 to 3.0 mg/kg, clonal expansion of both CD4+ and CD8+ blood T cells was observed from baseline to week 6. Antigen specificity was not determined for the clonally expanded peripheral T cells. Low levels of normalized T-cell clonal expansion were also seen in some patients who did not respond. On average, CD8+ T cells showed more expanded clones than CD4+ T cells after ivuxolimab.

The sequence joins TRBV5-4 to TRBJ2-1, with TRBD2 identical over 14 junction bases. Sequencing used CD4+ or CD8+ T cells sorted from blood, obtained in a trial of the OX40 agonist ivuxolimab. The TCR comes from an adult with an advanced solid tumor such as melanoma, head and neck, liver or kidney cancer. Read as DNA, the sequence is TGTGCCAGCAGTTCGACTAGCGGGAGGGGCAATGAGCAGTTCTTC. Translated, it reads CASSSTSGRGNEQFF.